Detailed here is one T cell receptor (beta chain). Its target antigen remains unknown. No base-level quality is on record; no much larger clone is a single base apart. The source of the sample is a study of cytomegalovirus exposure and HLA in healthy donors listed by TCRdb under 2017. For the study in its entirety: An earlier analysis of 587 of the donors reported around 280 Gb of sequence data and 90 million to 120 million unique TCR beta sequences obtained from about 180 million T cells. About 280 gigabases of sequencing data and approximately 80 million unique TCR sequences were included in an early release covering several hundred HLA-typed donors. Among the roughly 430 genotyped donors, more than 70% belonged to the genetic ancestry cluster associated with self-reported Caucasian donors. The aim of the study was to test whether cataloging public T cell receptors could identify signatures of past pathogen exposure. The study used immunosequencing to profile the T cell repertoires of 666 subjects and linked those repertoires to cytomegalovirus serostatus. In addition to the first cohort of approximately 670 subjects, a separate validation cohort of 100 to 150 different subjects was used. To predict cytomegalovirus infection status, the study brought together high-throughput TCR immunosequencing, statistical association of individual TCRs with disease status, and machine learning. To study patterns of TCR occurrence, a later analysis re-analyzed previously published TCR beta repertoires from around 670 donors and added high-resolution HLA genotyping. Rather than drawing on any new phenotypic data, the later analysis identified candidate immune exposures from TCR beta sequences and the way those sequences occurred across donors. An earlier analysis of roughly 600 of the donors used high-throughput TCR beta sequencing to judge whether each TCR beta V gene segment behaved as functional or pseudogenic. Donor age, sex, ethnicity and CMV serostatus were collected together with the repertoire data. A later genetic analysis took genome-wide SNP genotypes for about three fifths of the roughly 700 donors and used that subset as a discovery cohort. Every discovery cohort repertoire had been produced on one sequencing platform. HLA typing included class I and class II loci at four-digit resolution. Typing coverage differed by locus: A, B, C, DRB1 and DQB1 were typed in roughly 620-640 donors, DQA1 in approximately 520, DPA1 in some 570, and DPB1 in roughly 470. Because of strong linkage in the cohort, roughly 5 DR-DQ haplotypes were treated as single units for association and clustering. Among 398 genotyped donors of the cohort, an average of approximately 240,000 unique TCR beta nucleotide sequences were sequenced per donor, around 20% of them non-productive. Results and caveats for the whole study, not just this receptor: At a false discovery rate of 0.05, a later analysis linked 16,000 or so TCR beta sequences to specific HLA alleles. Broadly in line with IMGT annotations, most TCR beta V segments showed up in productive rearrangements about 87% or about 30% of the time in an earlier analysis of some 590 of the donors. Roughly uniform sequencing depth across donors was assumed in presence/absence analyses, although this assumption may not hold. A later analysis found that HLA-associated TCR beta chains were more clonally expanded and had lower generation probabilities than equally common non-associated chains. A cluster of highly shared sequence variants was judged likely to represent a technical artifact of the sequencing pipeline. The only immune exposure information available for the cohort was CMV serostatus. Because the 87-base-pair reads could not distinguish some IMGT-functional V segments, including TRBV6-2 and TRBV6-3, those segments were excluded. A further reported finding was that TCR beta sequences accurately predicted the HLA-A and HLA-B alleles for most subjects in the first cohort. In a later analysis, most CMV-associated TCR beta chains were found to appear HLA-restricted, with HLA associations seemingly driven largely by CMV exposure. In both the original and validation cohorts, the classifier was reported to diagnose cytomegalovirus status with high specificity and sensitivity. Strong co-occurrence of HLA alleles, especially DR and DQ, made assigning TCR associations to individual alleles difficult. In vitro tests confirmed that a few of the cytomegalovirus-associated TCR beta chains recognize cytomegalovirus antigens. Over 15 rarely observed V segments, including chromosome 9 orphons, were excluded from the earlier analysis of several hundred of the donors because counts were too low. Because HLA typing was unavailable for some donors at each locus, only the typed subset was used in association tests. The cohort was sequenced for TCR beta chains only, and without alpha or paired-chain data the features that could be detected were limited. In the study, about 150 TCR beta chains were listed as associated with cytomegalovirus. The authors suggested that the approach could potentially be generalized to other disease states and immunological phenotypes. Compared with the roughly 700-donor mean, donors in an Asian-associated ancestry cluster had fewer N-insertions in productive TCRs, according to a later genetic analysis. In a later analysis, the rate of TCR association differed among HLA loci, with DRB1 alleles having the most associated TCRs and HLA-C alleles having the fewest. According to a later analysis, parvovirus B19, influenza, CMV and Epstein-Barr virus appeared linked to several top co-occurrence clusters. Across donors, most TCR sequences were observed very rarely, whereas some public TCRs were present in many individuals. Correlated functional status among segregating V segments might be attributable to linkage disequilibrium, but an unknown experimental factor could not be ruled out. An association between a missense DCLRE1C variant and V-gene and J-gene trimming of TCR beta chains was found in a later genetic analysis and replicated in an independent cohort.

Library method: the immunoSEQ multiplex PCR assay. A mixture of 60 forward primers for TCR Vbeta segments and 13 reverse primers for TCR Jbeta segments was used in the multiplex PCR. Amplification of the CDR3 region of rearranged TCR beta genes was performed with a multiplex PCR assay on genomic DNA. Amplified TCR beta libraries were sequenced as 87-base-pair reads on the Illumina HiSeq System. On the authors' methods: A later analysis counted approximately 84 million unique TCR beta chains across the 666 repertoires, and roughly 11 million of these chains were shared by at least two donors. Raw reads were error-corrected and collapsed into unique sequences by a nearest-neighbor algorithm in which closely related sequences were merged to remove PCR and sequencing errors. V, D and J gene segments were assigned by aligning CDR3 sequences to IMGT reference sequences. Each retained sequence needed at least a six-nucleotide match to both a V gene segment and a J gene segment. A rearrangement was called productive if the CDR3 had no stop codons and remained in frame with V and J, and every other rearrangement was called non-productive. Following IMGT convention, CDR3 was defined as the stretch from the second conserved V-encoded cysteine up to the conserved J-encoded phenylalanine. The earlier analysis of about 530 of the donors excluded any sequence lacking an unambiguous match to a single V gene segment. An earlier analysis of roughly 590 of the donors called V segments functional above 56.7% productive rearrangements and segregating when the between-donor standard deviation exceeded 5%. A statistical classification framework was built for diagnosing cytomegalovirus status from the catalog of TCR beta chain sequences. In a later analysis, V and J genes were assigned by comparing TCR nucleotide sequences against IMGT/GENE-DB human TR gene sequences. A later analysis assigned CDR3 sequences and most-parsimonious VDJ recombination scenarios with the TCRdist pipeline. In a later analysis, each TCR beta chain was defined by its CDR3 amino acid sequence together with its V-gene family, and reads without a unique V-gene family were excluded. A later analysis removed 600 or so highly shared, low-generation-probability nucleotide sequences to deal with suspected cross-contamination and a sequencing artifact. In a later analysis, a clonal expansion index was calculated for each public chain from normalized within-repertoire ranks of inferred template counts. A later analysis computed generation probabilities with a VDJ recombination model fitted to out-of-frame rearrangements, and checked the results against IGoR. Hypergeometric tests were used in a later analysis to score TCR-TCR, TCR-HLA and TCR-CMV co-occurrence, with a repertoire-size bias correction applied to the TCR pairs. In a later analysis, false discovery rates were estimated by permuting HLA or CMV assignments 20 times. In a later analysis, co-occurring TCRs were grouped using DBSCAN, with TCRdist sequence similarity added in when clustering inside HLA-allele-positive subsets. Co-occurrence clustering excluded repertoires with fewer than 30,000 or more than 120,000 public chains, plus five with anomalous nucleotide sharing. The clones in this table, taken by TCRdb from immuneACCESS, are in-frame only. Not every clone is retained; where verified, under half of the shortfall comes from an unresolved V gene, and the cause of the rest is unknown. Clone size and V and J calls were adopted from that table, with D and trimming inferred from the DNA. Counted in this sample were about 190,000 clones; 82% of them appeared once. The ten largest clones capture about 0.8% of the sample.

The CDR3 starts with the cysteine, ends with the phenylalanine, and has 15 residues. The sequence is cut down to CDR3 DNA, 45 bases in frame from base 1. V gives up 2 bases and J gives up 6 bases, and the segment between their germline ends measures 17 bases. In the germline V gene, CDR1 corresponds to SGHTA and CDR2 to FQGNSA. The cohort was made up of approximately 670 healthy bone marrow donors. At the time of sampling, all cohort members were nominally healthy, though unrecorded immune exposures were likely present. The donor tested CMV seronegative and was one of the 352 seronegative cohort members. A peripheral blood sample was collected from each donor, and TCR beta sequencing was performed on peripheral blood mononuclear cells. The Qiagen DNeasy Blood Extraction Kit was used to extract genomic DNA from the blood cell samples.

Rearrangement joined TRBV7-2 to TRBJ2-7, with a weak D call of TRBD2 (7 bases match). This TCR derives from a woman aged 18-29 years in good health and CMV-seronegative. Sequencing was performed on PBMCs. The base sequence is TGTGCCAGCAGCTTAAGAAGGGGGGGCCTAAGCGAGCAGTACTTC. It encodes CASSLRRGGLSEQYF.